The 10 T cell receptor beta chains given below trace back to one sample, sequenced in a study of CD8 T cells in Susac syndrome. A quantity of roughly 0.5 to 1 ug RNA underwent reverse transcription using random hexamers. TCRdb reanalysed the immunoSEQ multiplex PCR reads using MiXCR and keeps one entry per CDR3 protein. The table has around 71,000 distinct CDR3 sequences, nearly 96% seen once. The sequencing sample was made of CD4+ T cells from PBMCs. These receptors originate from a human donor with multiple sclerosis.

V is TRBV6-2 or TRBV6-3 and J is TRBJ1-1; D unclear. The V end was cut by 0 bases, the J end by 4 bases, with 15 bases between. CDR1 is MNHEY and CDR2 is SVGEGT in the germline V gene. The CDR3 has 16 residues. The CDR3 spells CASSYSMGFPGTEAFF. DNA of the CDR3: TGTGCCAGCAGTTACTCGATGGGTTTTCCGGGCACTGAAGCTTTCTTT.

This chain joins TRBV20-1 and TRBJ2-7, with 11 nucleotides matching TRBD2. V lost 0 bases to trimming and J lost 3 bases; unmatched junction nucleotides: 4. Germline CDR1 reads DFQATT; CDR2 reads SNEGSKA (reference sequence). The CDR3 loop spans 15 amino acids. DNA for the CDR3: TGCAGTGCTAGAGACCTGACTAGCGGGAACTACGAGCAGTACTTC. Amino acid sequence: CSARDLTSGNYEQYF.

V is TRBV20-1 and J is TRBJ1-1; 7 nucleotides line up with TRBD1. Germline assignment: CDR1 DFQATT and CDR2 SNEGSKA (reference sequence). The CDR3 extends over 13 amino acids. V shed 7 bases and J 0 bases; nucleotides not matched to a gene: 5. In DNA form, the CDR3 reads TGCAGTGTCGACAGGGAAATGAACACTGAAGCTTTCTTT. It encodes CSVDREMNTEAFF.

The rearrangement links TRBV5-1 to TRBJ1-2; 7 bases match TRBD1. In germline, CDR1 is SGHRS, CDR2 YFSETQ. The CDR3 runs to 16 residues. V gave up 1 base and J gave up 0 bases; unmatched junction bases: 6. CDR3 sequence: CASSLWGDRANYGYTF. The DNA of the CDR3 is TGCGCCAGCAGCTTGTGGGGGGACAGAGCTAACTATGGCTACACCTTC.

DNA of the CDR3: TGTGCCAGCAGTTACTCCAGGGCCGGCTACACCTTC. It yields the protein CASSYSRAGYTF. The chain joins TRBV6-2 or TRBV6-3 to TRBJ1-2; D is perhaps TRBD1 (5 bases). With 0 bases removed from V and 8 bases from J, the gap between germline ends came to 7 bases. Germline CDR1 reads MNHEY; CDR2 reads SVGEGT. The CDR3 runs to 12 residues.

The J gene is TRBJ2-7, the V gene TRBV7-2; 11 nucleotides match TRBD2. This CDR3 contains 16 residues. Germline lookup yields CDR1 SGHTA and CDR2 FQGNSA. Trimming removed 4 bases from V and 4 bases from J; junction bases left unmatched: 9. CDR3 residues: CASSSTNLAGGYEQYF. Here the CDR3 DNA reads TGTGCCAGCAGCTCGACTAATCTAGCGGGGGGTTACGAGCAGTACTTC.

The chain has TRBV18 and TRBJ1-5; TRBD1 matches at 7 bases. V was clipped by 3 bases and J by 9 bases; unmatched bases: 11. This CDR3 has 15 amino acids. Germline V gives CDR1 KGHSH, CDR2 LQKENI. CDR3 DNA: TGTGCCAGCTCACCCCGGGACAGCCGTTACAGGCCCCAGCATTTT. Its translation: CASSPRDSRYRPQHF.

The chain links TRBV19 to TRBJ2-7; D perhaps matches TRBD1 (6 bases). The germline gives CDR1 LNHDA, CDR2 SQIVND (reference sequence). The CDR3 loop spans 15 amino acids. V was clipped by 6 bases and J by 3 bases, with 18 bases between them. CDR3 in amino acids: CASSPRQAGGYEQYF. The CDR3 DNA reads TGTGCCAGTAGCCCCAGACAGGCCGGAGGCTACGAGCAGTACTTC.

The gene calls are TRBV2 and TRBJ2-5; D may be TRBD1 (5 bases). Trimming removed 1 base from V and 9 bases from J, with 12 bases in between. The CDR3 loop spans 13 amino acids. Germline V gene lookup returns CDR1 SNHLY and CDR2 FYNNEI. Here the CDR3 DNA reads TGTGCCAGCAGTGAAGGACAGAGTCGGGCCCAGTACTTC. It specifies CASSEGQSRAQYF.

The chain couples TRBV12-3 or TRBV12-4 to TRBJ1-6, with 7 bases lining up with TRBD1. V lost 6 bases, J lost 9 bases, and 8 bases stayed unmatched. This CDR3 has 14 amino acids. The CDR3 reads CASSPGQRASPLHF. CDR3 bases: TGTGCCAGCAGCCCGGGACAGAGAGCTTCACCCCTCCACTTT.